Presented here are 12 T cell receptor beta chains from one specimen sequenced in a study of cytomegalovirus exposure and HLA in healthy donors. The PCR made use of 60 Vbeta and 13 Jbeta primers. The table came from immunoSEQ multiplex PCR; TCRdb's copy has only in-frame clones and leaves some out. Of 100,000 or so clones listed, 60% to 85% are singletons. The sample was PBMCs. These receptors all come from a female donor in good health and CMV-seronegative.

This rearrangement joins TRBV19 to TRBJ2-7; weak D call: TRBD1 (6 bases). V was cut by 10 bases and J by 2 bases, with 15 bases left in between. This CDR3 comprises 13 residues. CDR1 is LNHDA and CDR2 is SQIVND in the germline V gene (reference sequence). CDR3 in amino acids: CATQGIRTYEQYF. The CDR3 DNA sequence: TGTGCCACCCAGGGGATTCGCACCTACGAGCAGTACTTC.

This clone was counted only a few times. The V and J genes are TRBV2 and TRBJ2-5; 9 bases agree with TRBD1. Germline trimming cut 6 bases from V and 7 bases from J; bases unmatched to any gene: 6. Germline loops: CDR1 SNHLY, CDR2 FYNNEI. There are 13 residues in the CDR3. CDR3 amino acids: CASSDDRGGTQYF. CDR3 coding DNA: TGTGCCAGCAGCGACGACAGGGGGGGGACCCAGTACTTC.

This chain joins TRBV11-1 and TRBJ1-6; D gene ambiguous. Trimming stripped 0 bases from V and 8 bases from J, with 5 bases between. The CDR3 has 13 residues. Germline loops: CDR1 SGHAT, CDR2 FQDESV (reference sequence). The CDR3 loop is CASSLAPDSPLHF. The CDR3 coding sequence is TGTGCCAGCAGCTTAGCCCCTGATTCACCCCTCCACTTT.

The genes are TRBV30 and TRBJ1-2; no clear D gene. CDR3 length: 14 residues. Germline lookup yields CDR1 GTSNPN and CDR2 SVGIG (reference sequence). V lost 2 bases to trimming and J lost 1 base, with 11 bases between them. CDR3 sequence reads: CAWSLGRLNYGYTF. DNA for the CDR3: TGTGCCTGGAGTCTCGGCAGACTTAACTATGGCTACACCTTC.

V usage is TRBV11-2 and J usage is TRBJ1-5; D unresolved. Germline CDR1 is SGHAT and CDR2 is FQNNGV. CDR3 length equals 16 residues. The V end lost 0 bases, the J end lost 3 bases, and 12 bases lay between the germline ends. The CDR3 coding sequence is TGTGCCAGCAGCTTAGATAGCGGCAAGGACAATCAGCCCCAGCATTTT. This translates into CASSLDSGKDNQPQHF.

This sequence joins TRBV5-1 and TRBJ2-6, with 8 nucleotides matching TRBD1. CDR3 size: 18 residues. CDR1 is SGHRS and CDR2 is YFSETQ in the germline V gene. V shed 5 bases, J shed 1 base, and the junction held 11 bases outside the gene matches. Here the CDR3 DNA reads TGCGCCAGCAGTTCAGCCCAGGGGGCGGCTTCTGGGGCCAACGTCCTGACTTTC. Translating gives CASSSAQGAASGANVLTF.

This chain connects TRBV7-2 to TRBJ2-7; 11 bases align to TRBD2. Losses at the gene ends were 7 bases for V and 0 bases for J; bases not matched to a gene: 2. The CDR3 is 14 amino acids. Germline V CDR1 and CDR2: SGHTA, FQGNSA. The CDR3 loop is CASNLAGGSYEQYF. Written as DNA, the CDR3 is TGTGCCAGCAATCTAGCGGGGGGCTCCTACGAGCAGTACTTC.

The V gene is TRBV30, the J gene TRBJ2-5; TRBD2 aligns across 10 bases. The CDR3 is 14 residues long. CDR1 is GTSNPN, CDR2 SVGIG, per germline (reference sequence). Trimming took 5 bases from V and 5 from J; bases not matched to a gene: 8. The CDR3 DNA sequence: TGTGCCTGGCAAAGGGCTAGCGGGGGTGAGACCCAGTACTTC. It yields the protein CAWQRASGGETQYF.

The chain carries TRBV10-3 and TRBJ2-3; 7 nucleotides line up with TRBD2. With V trimmed by 10 bases and J by 3 bases, 13 bases remained unmatched. This CDR3 contains 15 residues. Germline lookup yields CDR1 ENHRY and CDR2 SYGVKD. The CDR3 loop is CATRSPTSTTDTQYF. For the CDR3, the DNA is TGTGCCACCCGAAGTCCGACTAGCACAACAGATACGCAGTATTTT.

V usage is TRBV2 and J usage is TRBJ2-5, with D possibly being TRBD1 (6 bases). The CDR3 is 18 amino acids. Per the germline V gene, CDR1 is SNHLY and CDR2 is FYNNEI. Trimming took 2 bases from V and 5 from J, leaving 24 bases between them. The CDR3 loop reads CASSEWVGRSGVEETQYF. In DNA form, the CDR3 reads TGTGCCAGCAGTGAATGGGTCGGCCGTTCAGGGGTTGAGGAGACCCAGTACTTC.

The V call is TRBV14, the J call TRBJ2-1; TRBD2 matches 14 bases. The length of the CDR3 is 19 residues. V dropped 1 base and J dropped 3; count of bases not matched to a gene: 8. CDR1 and CDR2 (germline): SGHDN, FVKESK. The CDR3 DNA is TGTGCCAGCAGCCAAGCCGGGACTAGCGGGGGTAGGGGCTACAATGAGCAGTTCTTC. This translates into CASSQAGTSGGRGYNEQFF.

The gene calls are TRBV6-1 and TRBJ1-1; D uncertain. Trimming took 6 bases from V and 4 from J, leaving 18 bases between them. The CDR3 spans 15 residues. Germline V gene lookup returns CDR1 MNHNS and CDR2 SASEGT. The CDR3 reads CASRELPLVSTEAFF. In DNA, the CDR3 is TGTGCCAGCAGAGAACTCCCTTTGGTGAGCACTGAAGCTTTCTTT.